This TCR beta chain was sequenced during a study of T cell repertoires in cytomegalovirus infection. About this clonotype: No antigen is known for it.

Each CDR3 protein is one row after TCRdb ran MiXCR on the reads. The table lists approximately 910,000 distinct CDR3 sequences, under 40% of them singletons. Trimming removed 5 bases from V and 9 bases from J, with 9 bases in between. The CDR3 has 11 amino acids. Germline CDR1 reads SGHDT; CDR2 reads YYEEEE. This sample comprised cultured CD8+ T cells from PBMCs, obtained from culture after CMV antigen stimulation. The chain recombines TRBV5-6 with TRBJ2-1; D may be TRBD1 (6 bases). The clonotype was recovered from a human donor in good health (CMV status not recorded). Some clones in this sample may be carry-over from other donors' samples. In DNA form, the CDR3 reads TGTGCCAGCAGAACAGGGATTGAGCAGTTCTTC. It is translated as CASRTGIEQFF.